These 28 T cell receptor beta chains came from one sample sequenced in a study of cytomegalovirus exposure and HLA in healthy donors. This PCR relied on a set of 60 Vbeta primers and 13 Jbeta primers. Sequencing was performed with immunoSEQ multiplex PCR; in TCRdb, only in-frame clones are kept and a portion is missing. The table has around 140,000 clones, roughly 8.8% seen once. Specimen: PBMCs. These receptors were obtained from a woman in her thirties or forties in good health and CMV-seropositive.

CDR3 sequence reads: CASSPGISYEQYF. Here the CDR3 DNA reads TGTGCCAGCAGCCCGGGGATATCCTACGAGCAGTACTTC. The J gene is TRBJ2-7, the V gene TRBV5-4, with D possibly being TRBD2 (5 bases). CDR1 is SGHNT and CDR2 is YYREEE in the germline V gene (reference sequence). This CDR3 region has 13 residues. V lost 4 bases and J 1 base, leaving 9 bases between the germline ends.

This clone was recorded a few times. The V call is TRBV2, the J call TRBJ2-2, with D uncertain. Germline-derived CDR1 and CDR2 are SNHLY and FYNNEI. The CDR3 loop spans 15 amino acids. V was clipped by 1 base and J by 4 bases, with 10 bases between them. CDR3 loop: CASSEVFSGTGELFF. The CDR3 coding sequence is TGTGCCAGCAGTGAAGTCTTCTCGGGCACCGGGGAGCTGTTTTTT.

The chain combines TRBV5-1 with TRBJ2-2; weak D call: TRBD1 (5 bases). V lost 0 bases to trimming and J lost 3 bases, with 6 bases between them. The CDR3 runs 14 residues. Looked up from germline, CDR1 is SGHRS and CDR2 is YFSETQ. CDR3 in DNA: TGCGCCAGCAGCTTGGAACAGGACACCGGGGAGCTGTTTTTT. Its translation is CASSLEQDTGELFF. Supplemented by reference TRBV5-1 and TRBJ2-2, the full variable domain reads KAGVTQTPRYLIKTRGQQVTLSCSPISGHRSVSWYQQTPGQGLQFLFEYFSETQRNKGNFPGRFSGRQFSNSRSEMNVSTLELGDSALYLCASSLEQDTGELFFGEGSRLTVL.

This clone showed up just a few times. The same CDR3 arises from other DNA sequences in this sample as well. The chain is built from TRBV27 and TRBJ1-6; 7 nucleotides line up with TRBD1. With V trimmed by 2 bases and J by 9 bases, 4 bases remained unmatched. Per germline, CDR1 MNHEY and CDR2 SMNVEV (reference sequence). The CDR3 sequence is 14 residues long. The CDR3 region is CASSLGQGGSPLHF. The CDR3 DNA sequence: TGTGCCAGCAGTTTAGGGCAGGGGGGTTCACCCCTCCACTTT.

The chain joins TRBV5-4 to TRBJ2-5, with TRBD1 matching over 9 bases. There are 16 residues in the CDR3. Trimming took 0 bases from V and 4 from J; bases not matched to a gene: 7. Germline V gene sequence: CDR1 SGHNT, CDR2 YYREEE (reference sequence). The CDR3 sequence is CASSLDGGTGRETQYF. As DNA, the CDR3 is TGTGCCAGCAGCTTGGACGGCGGGACAGGGAGAGAGACCCAGTACTTC.

The V gene is TRBV6-5, the J gene TRBJ2-5; D ambiguous. This CDR3 has 15 residues. Germline lookup yields CDR1 MNHEY and CDR2 SVGAGI. The V gene lost 0 bases and the J gene lost 5 bases, with 13 bases spanning the gap. This chain's CDR3 is CASSYSQDFRETQYF. The CDR3 DNA follows: TGTGCCAGCAGTTACTCCCAGGATTTTAGGGAGACCCAGTACTTC.

V and J are TRBV5-1 and TRBJ2-3; possible D gene TRBD2, 6 bases. The germline V gene encodes CDR1 SGHRS and CDR2 YFSETQ. The V and J ends lost 4 bases and 4 bases respectively, with 13 bases between them. The CDR3 sequence is 14 residues long. The DNA of the CDR3 is TGCGCCAGCAGCGCCGGAGGGGTGGCAGATACGCAGTATTTT. Translating gives CASSAGGVADTQYF. Full variable domain (missing parts from reference TRBV5-1 and TRBJ2-3): KAGVTQTPRYLIKTRGQQVTLSCSPISGHRSVSWYQQTPGQGLQFLFEYFSETQRNKGNFPGRFSGRQFSNSRSEMNVSTLELGDSALYLCASSAGGVADTQYFGPGTRLTVL.

V is TRBV5-4 and J is TRBJ2-5, with 11 positions matching TRBD2. Germline CDR1 reads SGHNT; CDR2 reads YYREEE (reference sequence). V lost 3 bases and J lost 3; bases outside the gene matches: 4. The CDR3 is 15 residues long. The CDR3 region is CASSSSGGYEETQYF. The CDR3 bases are TGTGCCAGCAGCTCTAGCGGGGGGTATGAAGAGACCCAGTACTTC.

V and J are TRBV2 and TRBJ1-1, with D perhaps matching TRBD1 (5 bases). Trimming cost V 6 bases and J 0 bases, with 14 bases left between them. Germline values: CDR1 SNHLY, CDR2 FYNNEI. This CDR3 comprises 15 residues. The CDR3, as DNA: TGTGCCAGCAGGACAGATACCTTCATGAACACTGAAGCTTTCTTT. Amino acids: CASRTDTFMNTEAFF.

The chain uses TRBV7-2 and TRBJ1-3; D remains unclear. CDR3 length equals 13 residues. V was pared by 1 base and J by 4 bases, with 5 bases between. The germline gives CDR1 SGHTA, CDR2 FQGNSA. The CDR3 bases are TGTGCCAGCAGCTTAGTACGGGGAAACACCATATATTTT. It encodes CASSLVRGNTIYF.

This clone has just a few counts. The chain carries TRBV9 and TRBJ2-3; 12 nucleotides line up with TRBD2. CDR3 length: 18 residues. V gave up 0 bases and J gave up 6 bases; unmatched junction bases: 11. Germline CDR1 is SGDLS and CDR2 is YYNGEE. The CDR3 DNA follows: TGTGCCAGCAGCGTAGATCTCCGACTAGCGGGGGAGTCGGATACGCAGTATTTT. It specifies CASSVDLRLAGESDTQYF.

The rearrangement links TRBV2 to TRBJ1-2; 7 bases align to TRBD1. CDR3 length: 13 amino acids. From germline, CDR1 is SNHLY and CDR2 FYNNEI. V trimming: 8 bases; J trimming: 2 bases; junction bases outside the gene matches: 5. The CDR3 region is CASRQGENYGYTF. The CDR3 region has the DNA TGTGCCAGCCGACAGGGAGAGAACTATGGCTACACCTTC.

This clone has a handful of counts. This rearrangement joins TRBV18 to TRBJ1-6; TRBD1 aligns across 9 bases. This CDR3 has 14 residues. Trimming took 6 bases from V and 9 from J; bases not matched to a gene: 6. Germline V gene sequence: CDR1 KGHSH, CDR2 LQKENI. Written as DNA, the CDR3 is TGTGCCAGCTCCTCCGGGACAGGGAGTTCACCCCTCCACTTT. The encoded protein is CASSSGTGSSPLHF.

J is TRBJ2-1 and V is TRBV11-2; D uncertain. Germline V gives CDR1 SGHAT, CDR2 FQNNGV. The CDR3 spans 13 residues. Deletions cut 5 bases from V and 4 bases from J, with 9 bases between. In nucleotides, the CDR3 is TGTGCCAGCAGCCCAGACTCTTACAATGAGCAGTTCTTC. Amino acid sequence: CASSPDSYNEQFF.

The V gene is TRBV6-6, the J gene TRBJ1-1; the match to TRBD1 covers 8 bases. The germline CDR1 and CDR2 sequences are MNHNY and SVGAGI (reference sequence). CDR3 length: 12 residues. Trimming cost V 7 bases and J 8 bases; bases outside gene matches: 6. The CDR3, as DNA: TGTGCCAGCACTTTAGACAGGGGCGAAGCTTTCTTT. Its protein product is CASTLDRGEAFF.

Concerning this clone: At one end, the junction sequence differs from germline, possibly due to a read error. The chain is built from TRBV6-1 and TRBJ2-1; 8 bases agree with TRBD2. Per germline, CDR1 MNHNS and CDR2 SASEGT. This CDR3 has 16 amino acids. CDR3 region: CASSVAGGGSCNEQFF. The CDR3 DNA reads TGTGCCAGCAGTGTGGCGGGGGGTGGTTCCTGCAATGAGCAGTTCTTC.

This clone was seen a few times. V gene TRBV15 combines with J gene TRBJ2-3; 7 bases map to TRBD2. The CDR3 is 16 amino acids. Germline-derived CDR1 and CDR2 are LNHNV and YYDKDF (reference sequence). V trimming: 1 base; J trimming: 2 bases; junction bases outside the gene matches: 6. CDR3 region: CATSRGGSGVTDTQYF. CDR3 sequence (DNA): TGTGCCACCAGCAGAGGTGGGAGCGGGGTCACAGATACGCAGTATTTT.

The V gene is TRBV5-4, the J gene TRBJ1-2, with D uncertain. This CDR3 has 14 residues. V was trimmed by 1 base and J by 4 bases, leaving 11 bases between them. Germline values: CDR1 SGHNT, CDR2 YYREEE (reference sequence). The CDR3 loop is CASSLNNPGYGYTF. The CDR3 region has the DNA TGTGCCAGCAGCTTGAACAACCCTGGCTATGGCTACACCTTC.

This clone was counted only a few times. The chain combines TRBV19 with TRBJ1-6; D remains unclear. Per germline, CDR1 LNHDA and CDR2 SQIVND (reference sequence). CDR3 length: 14 residues. V was pared by 0 bases and J by 10 bases, with 10 bases between. CDR3 sequence: CASSIDFSGSPLHF. The CDR3 DNA sequence: TGTGCCAGTAGTATAGATTTTTCCGGGTCACCCCTCCACTTT.

This chain links TRBV2 with TRBJ1-3; D unresolved. Trimming removed 8 bases at V and 4 bases at J, with 12 bases between. The length of the CDR3 is 13 residues. Germline-derived CDR1 and CDR2 are SNHLY and FYNNEI. The CDR3 region is CASHGNLGNTIYF. The DNA for the CDR3 is TGTGCCAGCCACGGGAATTTAGGAAACACCATATATTTT.

The chain is built from TRBV6-1 and TRBJ2-1, with 10 bases identical to TRBD1. This CDR3 has 15 amino acids. Germline V gene data show CDR1 as MNHNS and CDR2 as SASEGT. V dropped 1 base and J dropped 10; count of bases not matched to a gene: 7. The CDR3 sequence: CASSEVGQGQREQFF. CDR3 coding DNA: TGTGCCAGCAGTGAAGTGGGACAGGGGCAGAGGGAGCAGTTCTTC.

The gene calls are TRBV5-4 and TRBJ2-5; D perhaps matches TRBD1 (5 bases). This CDR3 has 14 amino acids. CDR1 and CDR2 from the germline V gene are SGHNT and YYREEE (reference sequence). The germline V and J ends were trimmed by 4 bases and 3 bases, with 13 bases remaining between them. This chain's CDR3 is CASSQSTEEETQYF. The CDR3 DNA is TGTGCCAGCAGCCAATCGACAGAAGAAGAGACCCAGTACTTC.

Regarding this clone: In the same sample, other DNA sequences code for this CDR3. This chain uses TRBV10-3 with TRBJ1-1; 9 positions agree with TRBD1. V shed 7 bases, J shed 3 bases, and the junction held 6 bases outside the gene matches. Germline V gives CDR1 ENHRY, CDR2 SYGVKD. This CDR3 has 14 residues. In DNA, the CDR3 is TGTGCCATCAAGACAGGGGGATATGACACTGAAGCTTTCTTT. This gives the protein CAIKTGGYDTEAFF.

The V call is TRBV15, the J call TRBJ2-7; the D gene is possibly TRBD1 (6 bases). Germline CDR1 LNHNV, CDR2 YYDKDF (reference sequence). The length of the CDR3 is 13 residues. Trimming took 0 bases from V and 5 from J, leaving 8 bases between them. CDR3 DNA sequence: TGTGCCACCAGCAGAGATCCAGGGGACGAGCAGTACTTC. This sequence encodes CATSRDPGDEQYF. Based on the CDR3 plus reference TRBV15 and TRBJ2-7, the full variable domain is DAMVIQNPRYQVTQFGKPVTLSCSQTLNHNVMYWYQQKSSQAPKLLFHYYDKDFNNEADTPDNFQSRRPNTSFCFLDIRSPGLGDTAMYLCATSRDPGDEQYFGPGTRLTVT.

The V and J genes are TRBV11-3 and TRBJ1-2; TRBD1 matches 8 bases. With 5 bases clipped from V and 1 base from J, the junction kept 9 bases outside the gene matches. The CDR3 has 16 amino acids. Germline V gene data show CDR1 as SGHNT and CDR2 as YENEEA. The CDR3 loop is CASSRGGDRSNYGYTF. CDR3 bases: TGTGCCAGCAGCCGTGGGGGGGACAGGAGTAACTATGGCTACACCTTC.

This clone turned up a few times. The J gene is TRBJ2-2, the V gene TRBV19; D may be TRBD2 (6 bases). V was trimmed by 1 base and J by 0 bases, leaving 9 bases between them. The CDR3 totals 16 residues. CDR1 LNHDA and CDR2 SQIVND come from the germline V gene (reference sequence). This CDR3 is CASSIGWGANTGELFF. The CDR3 nucleotides read TGTGCCAGTAGTATAGGGTGGGGGGCGAACACCGGGGAGCTGTTTTTT.

This clone was observed a handful of times. The chain uses TRBV6-5 and TRBJ2-2, with TRBD2 as a possible D gene (6 bases). Germline V lookup: CDR1 MNHEY, CDR2 SVGAGI. V was cut by 2 bases and J by 7 bases, with 14 bases left in between. This CDR3 has 15 amino acids. Here the CDR3 DNA reads TGTGCCAGCAGTTACGGCGGGACTGGCGGCGGGGAGCTGTTTTTT. Translating it yields CASSYGGTGGGELFF.

This clone has a handful of counts. V usage is TRBV7-3 and J usage is TRBJ2-3; tentative D call: TRBD2 (6 bases). V was pared by 5 bases and J by 3 bases, with 9 bases between. This CDR3 contains 13 residues. In germline, CDR1 is SGHTA, CDR2 FQGTGA. CDR3 nucleotide sequence: TGTGCCAGCAGCGCGGGGACTACAGATACGCAGTATTTT. Its protein is CASSAGTTDTQYF.